The clone carrying this T cell receptor beta chain was counted between two and nine times. The target antigen is unknown. One heparinised blood draw averaging around 0.12 L was given by each donor. A CD45RO/CCR7/CD25/CD127/CD95/CD27 panel sorted naive, central memory, regulatory and stem cell-like memory CD4+ cells. Investigators reverse transcribed all isolated RNA, so they sequenced expressed TCRB transcripts. Repertoires were generated with immunoSEQ multiplex PCR, while TCRdb's copy carries only in-frame clones and drops some. Altogether 350,000 or so clones are present, less than 20% being singletons, with the ten largest covering 0.044%. This entry comes from a study of beta chain features in type 1 diabetes. Germline V gene data show CDR1 as LNHDA and CDR2 as SQIVND (reference sequence). The CDR3 has 14 residues. Between the trimmed V and J ends, which lost 4 bases and 4 bases, there was a span of 13 bases.

Study-level findings and limits: All four CD4+ subsets from Type 1 diabetes patients carried moderately but significantly shorter TCRB CDR3s.

The rearrangement joins TRBV19 to TRBJ1-1; D gene uncertain. This receptor was obtained from a woman aged 18 to 35 in good health. The sequenced material came from naive CD4+ T cells from blood. CDR3 DNA sequence: TGTGCCAGTAGTAGCGTATTCTCGATCACTGAAGCTTTCTTT. It is translated as CASSSVFSITEAFF.